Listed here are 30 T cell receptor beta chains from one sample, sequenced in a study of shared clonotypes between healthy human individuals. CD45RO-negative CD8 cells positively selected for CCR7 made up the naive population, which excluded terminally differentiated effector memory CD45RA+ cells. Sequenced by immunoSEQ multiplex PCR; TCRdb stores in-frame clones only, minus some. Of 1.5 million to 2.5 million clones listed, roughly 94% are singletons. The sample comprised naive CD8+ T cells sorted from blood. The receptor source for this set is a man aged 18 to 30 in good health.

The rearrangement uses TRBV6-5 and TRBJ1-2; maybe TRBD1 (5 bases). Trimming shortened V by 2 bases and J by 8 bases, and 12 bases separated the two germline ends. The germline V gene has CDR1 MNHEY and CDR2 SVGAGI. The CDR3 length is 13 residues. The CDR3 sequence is CASSYEGLGGYTF. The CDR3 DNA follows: TGTGCCAGCAGTTACGAGGGGTTGGGAGGCTACACCTTC.

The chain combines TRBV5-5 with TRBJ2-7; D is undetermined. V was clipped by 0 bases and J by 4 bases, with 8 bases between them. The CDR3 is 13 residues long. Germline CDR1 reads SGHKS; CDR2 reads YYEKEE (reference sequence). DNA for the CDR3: TGTGCCAGCAGCTTGGGACTGGAGTACGAGCAGTACTTC. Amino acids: CASSLGLEYEQYF.

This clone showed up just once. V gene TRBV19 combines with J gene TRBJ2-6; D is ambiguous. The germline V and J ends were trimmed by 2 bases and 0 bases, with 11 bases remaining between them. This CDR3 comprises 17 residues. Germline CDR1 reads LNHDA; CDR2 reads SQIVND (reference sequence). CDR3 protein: CASSIPTPYSGANVLTF. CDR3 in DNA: TGTGCCAGTAGTATACCCACACCTTACTCTGGGGCCAACGTCCTGACTTTC.

The CDR3 DNA reads as TGTGCTAGTGGTGGCGGCCAAGAGACCCAGTACTTC. Its translation: CASGGGQETQYF. The chain has TRBV12-5 and TRBJ2-5, with D unresolved. The germline gives CDR1 LGHNT, CDR2 FRNRAP. The CDR3 extends over 12 amino acids. Trimming removed 5 bases from V and 1 base from J, with 5 bases in between.

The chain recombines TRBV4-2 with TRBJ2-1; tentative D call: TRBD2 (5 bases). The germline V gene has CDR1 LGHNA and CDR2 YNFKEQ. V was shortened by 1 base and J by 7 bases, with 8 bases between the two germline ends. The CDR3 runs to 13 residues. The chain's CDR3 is CASSQVGGNEQFF. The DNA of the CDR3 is TGTGCCAGCAGCCAAGTCGGCGGGAATGAGCAGTTCTTC.

The DNA of the CDR3 is TGTGCCTGGAGTGCAGGGGGTGAGCAGTTCTTC. Protein product: CAWSAGGEQFF. The chain couples TRBV30 to TRBJ2-1; TRBD1 agrees at 7 bases. The CDR3 totals 11 residues. Germline CDR1 and CDR2: GTSNPN and SVGIG (reference sequence). Trimming at V came to 1 base and at J to 9 bases, leaving 0 bases not matched to a gene.

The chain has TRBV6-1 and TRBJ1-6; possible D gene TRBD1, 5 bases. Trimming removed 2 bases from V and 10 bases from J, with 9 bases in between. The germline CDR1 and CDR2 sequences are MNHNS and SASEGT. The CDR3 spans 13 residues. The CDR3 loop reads CASSEPRVSPLHF. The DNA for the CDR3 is TGTGCCAGCAGTGAACCCAGGGTCTCACCCCTCCACTTT.

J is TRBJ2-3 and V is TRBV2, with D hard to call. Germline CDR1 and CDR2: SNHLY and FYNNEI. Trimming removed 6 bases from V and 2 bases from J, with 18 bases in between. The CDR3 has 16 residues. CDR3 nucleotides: TGTGCCAGCAGACGATCCAACTCTGGCCTCACAGATACGCAGTATTTT. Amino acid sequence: CASRRSNSGLTDTQYF.

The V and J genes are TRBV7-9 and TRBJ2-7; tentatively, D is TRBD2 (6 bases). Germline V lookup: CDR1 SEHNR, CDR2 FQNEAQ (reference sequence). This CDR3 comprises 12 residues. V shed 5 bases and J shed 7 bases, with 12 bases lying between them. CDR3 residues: CASSGASGEQYF. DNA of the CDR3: TGTGCCAGCAGCGGGGCGAGCGGGGAGCAGTACTTC. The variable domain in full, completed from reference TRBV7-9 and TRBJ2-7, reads DTGVSQNPRHKITKRGQNVTFRCDPISEHNRLYWYRQTLGQGPEFLTYFQNEAQLEKSRLLSDRFSAERPKGSFSTLEIQRTEQGDSAMYLCASSGASGEQYFGPGTRLTVT.

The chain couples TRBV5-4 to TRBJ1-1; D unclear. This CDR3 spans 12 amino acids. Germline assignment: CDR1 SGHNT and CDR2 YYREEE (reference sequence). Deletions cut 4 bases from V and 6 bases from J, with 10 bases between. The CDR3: CASSIEAAEAFF. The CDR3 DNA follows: TGTGCCAGCAGCATAGAAGCCGCTGAAGCTTTCTTT.

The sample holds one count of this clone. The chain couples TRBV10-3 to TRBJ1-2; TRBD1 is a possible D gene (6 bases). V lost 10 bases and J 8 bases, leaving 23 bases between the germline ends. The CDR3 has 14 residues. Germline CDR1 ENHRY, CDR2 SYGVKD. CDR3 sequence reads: CATKEAQGGEGYTF. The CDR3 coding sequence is TGTGCCACGAAAGAAGCCCAAGGGGGAGAAGGCTACACCTTC.

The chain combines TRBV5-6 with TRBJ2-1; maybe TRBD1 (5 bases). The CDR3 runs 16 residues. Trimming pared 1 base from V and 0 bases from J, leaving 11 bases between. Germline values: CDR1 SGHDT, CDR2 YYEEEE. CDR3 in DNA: TGTGCCAGCAGCTTGAAGGGGCTGAGCTCCTACAATGAGCAGTTCTTC. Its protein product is CASSLKGLSSYNEQFF.

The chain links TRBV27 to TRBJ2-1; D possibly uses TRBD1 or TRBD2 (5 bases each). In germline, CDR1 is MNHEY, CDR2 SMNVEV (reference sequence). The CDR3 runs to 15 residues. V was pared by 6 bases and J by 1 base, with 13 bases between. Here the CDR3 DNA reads TGTGCCAGCAGGGGGGTTTACCTATCCTACAATGAGCAGTTCTTC. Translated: CASRGVYLSYNEQFF.

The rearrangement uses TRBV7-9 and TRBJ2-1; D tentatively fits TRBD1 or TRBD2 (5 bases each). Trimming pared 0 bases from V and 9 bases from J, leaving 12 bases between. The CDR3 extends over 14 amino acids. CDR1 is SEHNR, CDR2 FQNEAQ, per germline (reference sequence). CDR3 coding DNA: TGTGCCAGCAGCTTAGCGTTGCCGGGGACTGAGCAGTTCTTC. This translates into CASSLALPGTEQFF.

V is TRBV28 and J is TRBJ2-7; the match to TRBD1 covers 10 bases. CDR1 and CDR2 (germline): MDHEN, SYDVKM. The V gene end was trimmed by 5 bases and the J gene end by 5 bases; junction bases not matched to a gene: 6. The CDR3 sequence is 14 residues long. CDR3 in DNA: TGTGCCAGCAGTCAGACAGGGGGCTCGGACGAGCAGTACTTC. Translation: CASSQTGGSDEQYF.

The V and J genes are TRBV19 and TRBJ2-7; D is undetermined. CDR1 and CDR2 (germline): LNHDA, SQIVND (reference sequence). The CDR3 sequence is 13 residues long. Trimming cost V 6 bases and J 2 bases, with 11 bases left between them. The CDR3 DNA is TGTGCCAGTAGCACCGACGGCCCCTACGAGCAGTACTTC. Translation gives CASSTDGPYEQYF.

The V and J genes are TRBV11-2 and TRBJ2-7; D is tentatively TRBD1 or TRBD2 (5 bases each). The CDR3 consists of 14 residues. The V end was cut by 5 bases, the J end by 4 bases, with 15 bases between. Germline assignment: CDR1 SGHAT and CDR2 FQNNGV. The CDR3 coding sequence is TGTGCCAGCAGCCTTGCCGGGACCCCATACGAGCAGTACTTC. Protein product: CASSLAGTPYEQYF.

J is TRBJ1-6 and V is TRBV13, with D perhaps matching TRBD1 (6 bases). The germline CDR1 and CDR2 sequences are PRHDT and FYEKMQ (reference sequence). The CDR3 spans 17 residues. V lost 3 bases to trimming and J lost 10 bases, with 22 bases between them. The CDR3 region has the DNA TGTGCCAGCAGCTTTCAGCTTAGGGACATGGGAGGGTCACCCCTCCACTTT. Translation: CASSFQLRDMGGSPLHF.

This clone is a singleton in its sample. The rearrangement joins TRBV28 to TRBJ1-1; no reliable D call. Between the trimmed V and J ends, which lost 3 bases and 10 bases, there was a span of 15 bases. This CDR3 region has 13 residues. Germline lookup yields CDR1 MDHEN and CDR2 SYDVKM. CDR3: CASSFGEGFAAFF. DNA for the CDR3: TGTGCCAGCAGTTTCGGGGAAGGTTTCGCAGCTTTCTTT.

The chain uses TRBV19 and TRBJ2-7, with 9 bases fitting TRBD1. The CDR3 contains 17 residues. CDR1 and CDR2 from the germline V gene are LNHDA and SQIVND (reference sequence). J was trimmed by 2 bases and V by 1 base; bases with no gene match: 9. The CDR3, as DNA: TGTGCCAGTAGTATAGTGTTGGGGACAGGGATTACCTACGAGCAGTACTTC. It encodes CASSIVLGTGITYEQYF.

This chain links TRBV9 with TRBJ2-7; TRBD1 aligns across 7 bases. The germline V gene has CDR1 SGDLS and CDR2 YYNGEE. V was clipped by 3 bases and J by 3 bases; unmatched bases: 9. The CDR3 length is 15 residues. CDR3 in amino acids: CASSAHAGTDYEQYF. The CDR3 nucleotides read TGTGCCAGCAGCGCCCACGCCGGGACAGACTACGAGCAGTACTTC.

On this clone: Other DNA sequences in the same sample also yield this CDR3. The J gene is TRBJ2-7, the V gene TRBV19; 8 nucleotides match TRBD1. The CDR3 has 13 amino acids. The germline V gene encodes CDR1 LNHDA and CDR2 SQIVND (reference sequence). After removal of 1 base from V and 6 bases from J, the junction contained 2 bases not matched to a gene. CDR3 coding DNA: TGTGCCAGTAGTATAGGGACAGGGTTCGAGCAGTACTTC. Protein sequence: CASSIGTGFEQYF.

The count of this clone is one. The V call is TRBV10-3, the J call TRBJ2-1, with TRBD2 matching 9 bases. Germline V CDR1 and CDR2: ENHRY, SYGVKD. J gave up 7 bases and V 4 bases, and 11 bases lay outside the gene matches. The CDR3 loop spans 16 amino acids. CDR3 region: CAISGSSGRKGNEQFF. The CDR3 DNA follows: TGTGCCATCAGTGGATCAAGCGGGAGGAAAGGGAATGAGCAGTTCTTC.

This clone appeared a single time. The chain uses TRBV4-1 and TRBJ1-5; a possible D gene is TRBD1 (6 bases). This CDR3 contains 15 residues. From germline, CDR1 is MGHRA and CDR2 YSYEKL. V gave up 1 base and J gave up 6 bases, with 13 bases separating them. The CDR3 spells CASSQVLGGSQPQHF. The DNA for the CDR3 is TGCGCCAGCAGCCAAGTATTGGGGGGCAGTCAGCCCCAGCATTTT.

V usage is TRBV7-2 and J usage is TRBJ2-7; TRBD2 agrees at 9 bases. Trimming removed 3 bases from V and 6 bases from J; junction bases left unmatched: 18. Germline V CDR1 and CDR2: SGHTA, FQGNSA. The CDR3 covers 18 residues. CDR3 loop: CASSFRGSPAGGPGEQYF. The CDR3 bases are TGTGCCAGCAGCTTCAGGGGGTCCCCTGCGGGAGGGCCGGGCGAGCAGTACTTC. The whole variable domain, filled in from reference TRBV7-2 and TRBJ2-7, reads GAGVSQSPSNKVTEKGKDVELRCDPISGHTALYWYRQSLGQGLEFLIYFQGNSAPDKSGLPSDRFSAERTGGSVSTLTIQRTQQEDSAVYLCASSFRGSPAGGPGEQYFGPGTRLTVT.

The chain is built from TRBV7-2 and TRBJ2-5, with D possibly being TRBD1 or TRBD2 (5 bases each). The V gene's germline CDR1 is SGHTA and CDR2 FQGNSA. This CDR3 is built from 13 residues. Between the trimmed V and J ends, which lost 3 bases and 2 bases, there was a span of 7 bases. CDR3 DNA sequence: TGTGCCAGCAGCTTGGGGGTGCAAGAGACCCAGTACTTC. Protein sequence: CASSLGVQETQYF.

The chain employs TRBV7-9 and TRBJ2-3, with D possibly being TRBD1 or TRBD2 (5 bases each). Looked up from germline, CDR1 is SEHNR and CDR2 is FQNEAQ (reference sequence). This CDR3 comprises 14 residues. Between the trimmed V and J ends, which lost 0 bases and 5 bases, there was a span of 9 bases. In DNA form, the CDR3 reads TGTGCCAGCAGCTTAGCGCAGGGAGTAGATACGCAGTATTTT. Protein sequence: CASSLAQGVDTQYF.

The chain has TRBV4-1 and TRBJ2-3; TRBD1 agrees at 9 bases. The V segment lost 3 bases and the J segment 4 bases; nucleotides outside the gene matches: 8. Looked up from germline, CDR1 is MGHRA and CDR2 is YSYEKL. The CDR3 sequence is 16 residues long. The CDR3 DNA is TGCGCCAGCAGCCACCCGGACAGGGGTTGGTCAGATACGCAGTATTTT. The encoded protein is CASSHPDRGWSDTQYF.

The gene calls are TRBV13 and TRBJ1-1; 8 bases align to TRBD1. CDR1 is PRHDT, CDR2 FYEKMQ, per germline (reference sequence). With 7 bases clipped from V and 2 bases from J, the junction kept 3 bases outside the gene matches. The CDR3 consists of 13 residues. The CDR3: CASIDRGNTEAFF. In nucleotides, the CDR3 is TGTGCCAGCATCGACAGGGGAAACACTGAAGCTTTCTTT.

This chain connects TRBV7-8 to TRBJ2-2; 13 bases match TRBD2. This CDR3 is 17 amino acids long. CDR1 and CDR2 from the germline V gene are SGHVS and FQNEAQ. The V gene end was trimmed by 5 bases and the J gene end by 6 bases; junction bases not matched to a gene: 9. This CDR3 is CASSRGLAGDSPGELFF. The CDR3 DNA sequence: TGTGCCAGCAGCCGAGGACTAGCGGGAGATAGTCCCGGGGAGCTGTTTTTT.